This TCR beta chain was captured by sequencing in a study of T cell responses to AZD1222 COVID-19 vaccine. Data came from immunoSEQ multiplex PCR; TCRdb stores just in-frame clones and leaves some out. In the table there are about 94,000 clones, about 85% of which are singletons. Second-dose recipients at about 4 or about 12 weeks were treated as one pooled group. Findings and limits, study-wide: Among vaccine-associated CD4 TCRs, coverage spanned spike, with dominance at 160-218 and 743-854. Baseline serostatus was positive in only a handful of AZD1222 recipients. Researchers took repertoire samples only after the peak T cell response had come.

Points on this clone: The antigen remains unidentified.

The CDR3 loop spans 12 amino acids. CDR1 and CDR2 (germline): SGHAT, FQNNGV. Sequencing used peripheral blood, obtained 28 days after the second AZD1222 dose. This chain connects TRBV11-2 to TRBJ2-3, with D possibly matching TRBD2 (5 bases). The receptor was derived from an adult who received the AZD1222 COVID-19 vaccine. DNA of the CDR3: TGTGCTTCGGGGAATCGGGCAGATACGCAGTATTTT. This codes for CASGNRADTQYF.